This TCR beta chain was captured by sequencing in a study of T cell repertoires in cytomegalovirus infection (dated by TCRdb to about 2019). Background on the whole study: Alongside well-studied HLA-B-restricted epitopes, the peptide stimulations were aimed at recently identified HLA-C-restricted CMV epitopes, whose presentation resists viral immunomodulation. The HLA type of each donor mattered for the analysis, because public TCR beta signatures pointed to carriage of CMV infection along with the matching HLA type.

Comments on this clonotype: Its antigen remains unidentified. Base qualities are not recorded, but no much larger clone differs from it by a single base.

What the work shows at the level of the full study, not this receptor alone: In both this cohort and an independent cohort of several hundred donors, the cumulative frequency of public TCR beta family members distinguished carriers of CMV infection plus the relevant HLA type. The ex vivo response was dominated by HLA-C-restricted CMV-specific TCR beta clonotypes, which also provided the single most frequent clonotype in two of eight donors.

The treatment or condition label corresponds to: in vitro stimulation with specific CMV peptide epitopes to enrich CMV-specific T cells. Sequencing relied on an Illumina HiSeq 1500. The raw public reads went through TCRdb reprocessing: fastp at Q25, MiXCR clone calling, in-frame beta chains kept. When rows share a CDR3 protein, they turn into one entry using the most common DNA and genes. In all, the sample holds approximately 590,000 distinct CDR3 sequences, and under 45% of those were seen once. Around 46% of the sample is held by the ten biggest clonotypes. V ends up 7 bases short and J 3 bases short, with an unmatched junction base count of 5. From the cysteine up to the phenylalanine, the CDR3 has a length of 14 residues. Only the CDR3 part of the read is kept: 42 bases, read in frame from the first base. As encoded in the germline V gene (reference sequence), CDR1 is LNHDA while CDR2 is SQIVND.

This TCR derives from a human donor in good health (CMV status not recorded). Some clones in this sample may be carry-over from other donors' samples. The chain is assembled from TRBV19 and TRBJ2-1, and 8 junction bases match TRBD1. The material was cultured PBMCs, obtained from culture after CMV antigen stimulation. This receptor has the CDR3 CASNPGQDYNEQFF. The sequenced DNA: TGTGCCAGTAACCCGGGACAGGACTACAATGAGCAGTTCTTC.